This paragraph covers one T cell receptor (beta chain) sequence. This clonotype was counted at least ten times. The antigen it recognizes is unknown. Within one base of it there is no much larger clone, and no base qualities were kept. V is shortened by 6 bases, J by 7 bases, and the region joining them spans 13 bases. Its CDR3 holds 13 amino acids, cysteine through phenylalanine. Solely the CDR3 DNA is kept, with 39 bases framed from the first base. Sequences SEHNR (CDR1) and FQNEAQ (CDR2) are obtained from the germline V gene (reference sequence). The sample originates from a study of T-cell memory formation after mild COVID-19 (dated by TCRdb to about 2021). With regard to the full study: TCR sequence clusters from the two donors were found to be largely donor specific. T-cell clones expanding and contracting after mild COVID-19 in a couple of donors were tracked by longitudinal TCRalpha and TCRbeta repertoire sequencing. Two young, previously healthy adult volunteers, one female and one male, were included in the cohort. Results and caveats for the whole study, not just this receptor: Contracting CD4+ clones turned up mainly in the CM and EM memory subsets, whereas EMRA was where CD8+ clones were enriched. The study included only a couple of mild cases, and larger cohorts that include severe cases with pre-infection samples were judged to be necessary. Some responding clones were found in pre-infection memory, which suggests that pre-existing cross-reactive memory T cells took part in the SARS-CoV-2 response. SARS-CoV-2 specificity of the second-wave clones peaking on day 37 was not confirmed. Clones contracting from day 15 to 85 had balanced CD4/CD8 phenotypes, while a second wave expanding from day 15 to 37 was biased towards CD4+.

Ficoll-Paque density gradient centrifugation was used to isolate PBMCs. The instrument was an Illumina NovaSeq 6000. TCRalpha and TCRbeta cDNA libraries were built by 5'RACE with constant-segment primers, adding sample barcodes and unique molecular identifiers. RNA was extracted from every sample with Trizol reagent. Libraries were amplified in two PCR steps, with a second sample barcode and Illumina TruSeq adapters added in the second step. Sequencing of the libraries was done on an Illumina NovaSeq, producing 2 x 150 bp paired-end reads. In the original analysis: Reads were demultiplexed and collapsed into UMI-guided consensus sequences with migec v1.2.7. Using mixcr v2.1.11, UMI consensuses were aligned to TRA and TRB V and J templates and then assembled into clonotypes. Expanded or contracted clonotypes were those called significant by both edgeR and NoisET, with noise models trained on biological replicates. For edgeR calls, a false discovery rate-adjusted p below 0.01 and a log2 fold-change threshold of 1 were applied. PCA with hierarchical clustering of max-normalized trajectories of the 1000 most abundant clonotypes was used as exploratory dynamics analysis. Each responding clone was given a CD4 or CD8 phenotype based on the CD4+ and CD8+ repertoires, which had been sequenced separately. Using fastp at Q25 and MiXCR, TCRdb reprocessed the public reads and kept productive beta chains. Entries that share a CDR3 protein sequence are merged under the most common genes and DNA. V and J calls and clone size were set by TCRdb, not the authors. Here the sample has a few hundred thousand distinct CDR3 sequences; roughly a fifth occur a single time. In total, the top ten clones hold around 21% of the sample.

The V gene is TRBV7-9 and the J gene is TRBJ2-4; the D gene is unclear. The material sequenced was PBMCs or a T cell subset sorted from them (not recorded which). The sequence was obtained from a man younger than 35 who had mild COVID-19 (a few samples of this study predate the infection). The sample titles of this study are shuffled in the database, so cell type and time point are left out; the donor was told from shared clones. The CDR3 is CASSPPVRNIQYF. The DNA sequence is TGTGCCAGCAGTCCCCCGGTGCGCAACATTCAGTACTTC.